Shown below are 30 T cell receptor beta chains from a single sample sequenced in a study of blood T cells in healthy people across ages. For the second PCR, which ran for roughly 6 to 11 cycles, a sample-barcoded 5' primer and a J-beta primer mix were used. Each CDR3 protein is one row after TCRdb ran MiXCR on the 5' RACE reads. The sample holds some 1,500,000 distinct CDR3 sequences, less than 45% seen once. Specimen: blood. The receptors were gathered from a woman between 18 and 29 years old in good health.

The CDR3 region has the DNA TGCAGCGTCAAGGGGGGAGATACGCAGTATTTT. This gives the protein CSVKGGDTQYF. This chain uses TRBV29-1 with TRBJ2-3; D may be TRBD1 or TRBD2 (6 bases each). The CDR3 runs 11 residues. Trimming took off 6 bases at V and 5 bases at J, with 9 bases between the two ends. In germline, CDR1 is SQVTM, CDR2 ANQGSEA.

CDR3 amino acids: CASSYGQGRGKAGELFF. The CDR3 nucleotides are TGTGCCAGCAGTTACGGGCAGGGGAGAGGAAAAGCCGGGGAGCTGTTTTTT. The chain links TRBV6-2 or TRBV6-3 to TRBJ2-2, with a tentative D call TRBD1 (6 bases). Germline values: CDR1 MNHEY, CDR2 SVGEGT. This CDR3 has 17 residues. Trimming took 2 bases from V and 6 from J, leaving 19 bases between them.

This rearrangement joins TRBV27 to TRBJ2-1; 7 bases align to TRBD1. This CDR3 region has 17 residues. Trimming removed 3 bases from V and 1 base from J; junction bases left unmatched: 9. In germline, CDR1 is MNHEY, CDR2 SMNVEV (reference sequence). In nucleotides, the CDR3 is TGTGCCAGCAGTTTGGAACAGGGGTTTACTTCCTACAATGAGCAGTTCTTC. Protein sequence: CASSLEQGFTSYNEQFF.

The chain couples TRBV7-8 to TRBJ2-7, with 7 bases lining up with TRBD1. The CDR3 is made up of 15 amino acids. From germline, CDR1 is SGHVS and CDR2 FQNEAQ. J was trimmed by 0 bases and V by 5 bases; bases with no gene match: 7. The CDR3 DNA follows: TGTGCCAGCAGCAACGACAGGGTGGACTCCTACGAGCAGTACTTC. Amino acids: CASSNDRVDSYEQYF.

This clonotype was detected a few times. The chain is built from TRBV20-1 and TRBJ2-7; 7 positions match TRBD2. From germline, CDR1 is DFQATT and CDR2 SNEGSKA (reference sequence). The CDR3 is 14 residues long. V dropped 5 bases and J dropped 0; count of bases not matched to a gene: 7. CDR3 protein: CSARRSGASYEQYF. The CDR3 bases are TGCAGTGCTCGAAGGAGCGGGGCCTCCTACGAGCAGTACTTC.

This clonotype was seen a few times. The rearrangement uses TRBV7-2 and TRBJ2-3; 10 positions match TRBD2. Losses at the gene ends were 7 bases for V and 7 bases for J; bases not matched to a gene: 8. The length of the CDR3 is 14 residues. Germline CDR1 and CDR2: SGHTA and FQGNSA. The DNA for the CDR3 is TGTGCCAGCACCCTAGCGGGGGTCTCAAATACGCAGTATTTT. It translates to CASTLAGVSNTQYF.

This clonotype occurred a few times. The chain carries TRBV27 and TRBJ1-2, with TRBD1 matching 8 bases. Germline loops: CDR1 MNHEY, CDR2 SMNVEV (reference sequence). Losses at the gene ends were 5 bases for V and 4 bases for J; bases not matched to a gene: 6. There are 14 residues in the CDR3. In DNA form, the CDR3 reads TGTGCCAGCAGTCCGATAGACAGGGGCTATGGCTACACCTTC. As protein: CASSPIDRGYGYTF.

The sample holds a few counts of this clonotype. DNA of the CDR3: TGTGCCAGCAGCTTGGACAGACGGGGCGAGCAGTACTTC. Translated, it gives CASSLDRRGEQYF. This rearrangement joins TRBV7-2 to TRBJ2-4, with D perhaps matching TRBD1 (6 bases). The J call may be mistaken, given a closer DNA end match to TRBJ2-7. Germline V gives CDR1 SGHTA, CDR2 FQGNSA. The CDR3 is made up of 13 amino acids.

In the case of this clonotype: At one of its ends the junction is not consistent with the germline gene, which may arise from a read error. This chain links TRBV29-1 with TRBJ2-3; a weak D match, TRBD1 (6 bases). CDR3 length: 14 amino acids. Germline CDR1 is SQVTM and CDR2 is ANQGSEA. In DNA form, the CDR3 reads TGCAGCGTTGAGGCGGGTGGGGGCACAGATATGCAGTATTTT. Translating gives CSVEAGGGTDMQYF.

This clonotype has only a few counts. The chain links TRBV12-3 or TRBV12-4 to TRBJ2-5, with TRBD1 as a possible D gene (6 bases). V lost 0 bases and J lost 3, with 14 bases in between. The CDR3 extends over 16 amino acids. This chain's CDR3 is CASSLALYRVKETQYF. The CDR3 DNA reads TGTGCCAGCAGTTTAGCGCTCTACAGGGTAAAAGAGACCCAGTACTTC.

In its sample, this clonotype was seen a few times. The chain links TRBV12-3 or TRBV12-4 to TRBJ2-5; D possibly corresponds to TRBD1 (5 bases). CDR3 length: 14 residues. Trimming removed 3 bases from V and 1 base from J, with 9 bases in between. DNA of the CDR3: TGTGCCAGCAGTTTTTTACAGGCCCAAGAGACCCAGTACTTC. Protein product: CASSFLQAQETQYF.

This clonotype showed up just a few times. The chain recombines TRBV9 with TRBJ1-2, with unresolved D. Germline CDR1 reads SGDLS; CDR2 reads YYNGEE. This CDR3 has 11 residues. Trimming cost V 6 bases and J 2 bases, with 5 bases left between them. CDR3 amino acids: CASNGNYGYTF. In DNA, the CDR3 is TGTGCCAGCAATGGGAACTATGGCTACACCTTC.

This clonotype has ten or more counts. The chain carries TRBV29-1 and TRBJ1-2; no reliable D call. CDR3 length: 15 residues. V lost 2 bases, J lost 0 bases, and 13 bases lay in between. Germline loops: CDR1 SQVTM, CDR2 ANQGSEA. CDR3 residues: CSVESQQHSNYGYTF. The CDR3 bases are TGCAGCGTTGAATCGCAACAGCATTCTAACTATGGCTACACCTTC.

This sequence joins TRBV20-1 and TRBJ1-1; D gene uncertain. This CDR3 comprises 14 residues. V gave up 2 bases and J gave up 1 base, with 11 bases separating them. The germline CDR1 and CDR2 sequences are DFQATT and SNEGSKA (reference sequence). The CDR3 DNA reads TGCAGTGCTAGAAATTGGTTAGGGAACACTGAAGCTTTCTTT. This translates into CSARNWLGNTEAFF.

This chain uses TRBV29-1 with TRBJ2-1; TRBD1 or TRBD2 may be the D gene (6 bases each). The J call may be wrong; the DNA end is better matched by TRBJ2-7. The germline gives CDR1 SQVTM, CDR2 ANQGSEA. The CDR3 loop spans 16 amino acids. This chain's CDR3 is CSVGRGSQFDYNEQYF. CDR3 nucleotides: TGCAGCGTTGGGAGGGGGTCACAGTTTGATTACAATGAGCAGTACTTC.

The chain couples TRBV9 to TRBJ2-7; 8 bases line up with TRBD2. Germline V CDR1 and CDR2: SGDLS, YYNGEE. V dropped 3 bases and J dropped 7; count of bases not matched to a gene: 6. The CDR3 contains 13 residues. Here the CDR3 reads CASSGSGSNEQYF. The CDR3, as DNA: TGTGCCAGCAGCGGGAGCGGGAGTAATGAGCAGTACTTC.

The CDR3 sequence is CSAVGALRQDEQFF. The DNA for the CDR3 is TGCAGTGCAGTTGGGGCCCTTCGACAGGATGAGCAGTTCTTC. The chain has TRBV20-1 and TRBJ2-1, with D perhaps TRBD1 (6 bases). Germline-derived CDR1 and CDR2 are DFQATT and SNEGSKA (reference sequence). V was trimmed by 6 bases and J by 8 bases, leaving 20 bases between them. This CDR3 comprises 14 residues.

This clonotype was seen a handful of times. The J gene is TRBJ1-5, the V gene TRBV9; D is uncertain. From germline, CDR1 is SGDLS and CDR2 YYNGEE. The V gene lost 2 bases and the J gene lost 3 bases, with 6 bases spanning the gap. This CDR3 spans 13 amino acids. CDR3 in amino acids: CASSVTDNQPQHF. CDR3 nucleotides: TGTGCCAGCAGCGTCACGGACAATCAGCCCCAGCATTTT.

The rearrangement joins TRBV5-5 to TRBJ1-1, with 8 bases that match TRBD1. This CDR3 spans 14 amino acids. Losses at the gene ends were 4 bases for V and 4 bases for J; bases not matched to a gene: 6. CDR1 and CDR2 from the germline V gene are SGHKS and YYEKEE (reference sequence). The CDR3: CASSADRAFTEAFF. The CDR3 nucleotides are TGTGCCAGCAGCGCGGACAGGGCTTTCACTGAAGCTTTCTTT.

V is TRBV5-1 and J is TRBJ2-5, with D unclear. The CDR3 extends over 16 amino acids. Germline loops: CDR1 SGHRS, CDR2 YFSETQ. V was clipped by 4 bases and J by 11 bases, with 27 bases between them. The CDR3 here is CASSPLAESIYNEQYF. The CDR3, as DNA: TGCGCCAGCAGCCCGTTAGCAGAATCTATCTACAATGAGCAGTACTTC.

This chain connects TRBV30 to TRBJ2-5, with D tentatively TRBD2 (6 bases). Germline values: CDR1 GTSNPN, CDR2 SVGIG (reference sequence). Between the trimmed V and J ends, which lost 1 base and 3 bases, there was a span of 15 bases. This CDR3 has 15 amino acids. Here the CDR3 DNA reads TGTGCCTGGAGTGACATGGGACTGGAAAAAGAGACCCAGTACTTC. Translated, it gives CAWSDMGLEKETQYF.

The chain carries TRBV15 and TRBJ1-5; D not resolved. Trimming pared 3 bases from V and 5 bases from J, leaving 11 bases between. There are 14 residues in the CDR3. Germline V lookup: CDR1 LNHNV, CDR2 YYDKDF (reference sequence). CDR3 sequence reads: CATSSRYGDQPQHF. As DNA, the CDR3 is TGTGCCACCAGCAGTCGTTACGGTGATCAGCCCCAGCATTTT.

This clonotype has just a few counts. J is TRBJ1-5 and V is TRBV4-3; 8 bases match TRBD1. The CDR3 is 15 residues long. V lost 4 bases and J lost 7; bases outside the gene matches: 9. Germline CDR1 is LGHNA and CDR2 is YSLEER. The CDR3 DNA sequence: TGCGCCAGCAGCCGCGGGACAGGCGATTTGCAGCCCCAGCATTTT. Protein sequence: CASSRGTGDLQPQHF.

Many counts were recorded for this clonotype. The rearrangement joins TRBV7-2 to TRBJ2-5; D remains ambiguous. V lost 5 bases, J lost 5 bases, and 6 bases lay in between. There are 11 residues in the CDR3. Germline-derived CDR1 and CDR2 are SGHTA and FQGNSA. The CDR3 DNA follows: TGTGCCAGCAGCAAACGGGAGACCCAGTACTTC. Translation gives CASSKRETQYF.

This chain joins TRBV4-1 and TRBJ2-1, with no clear D. The germline gives CDR1 MGHRA, CDR2 YSYEKL. CDR3 length: 15 residues. Trimming took 5 bases from V and 0 from J, leaving 11 bases between them. CDR3 in amino acids: CASSSTAGSYNEQFF. The CDR3 DNA follows: TGCGCCAGCAGCTCGACTGCCGGCTCCTACAATGAGCAGTTCTTC.

This chain links TRBV25-1 with TRBJ1-6; D unclear. The V gene lost 4 bases and the J gene lost 2 bases, with 6 bases spanning the gap. Germline-derived CDR1 and CDR2 are MGHDK and SYGVNS. The CDR3 sequence is 14 residues long. CDR3 amino acids: CASSGGAYNSPLHF. The CDR3 DNA sequence: TGTGCCAGCAGTGGGGGTGCCTATAATTCACCCCTCCACTTT. Full variable domain (missing parts from reference TRBV25-1 and TRBJ1-6): EADIYQTPRYLVIGTGKKITLECSQTMGHDKMYWYQQDPGMELHLIHYSYGVNSTEKGDLSSESTVSRIRTEHFPLTLESARPSHTSQYLCASSGGAYNSPLHFGNGTRLTVT.

Concerning this clonotype: The junction and the germline gene differ at one end; a read error may be behind it. The V gene is TRBV20-1, the J gene TRBJ2-7; 7 bases align to TRBD1. The CDR3 is made up of 15 amino acids. Germline CDR1 DFQATT, CDR2 SNEGSKA (reference sequence). For the CDR3, the DNA is TGCAGGGCTAGAGGCAAAGGGACAGTCTTCAGCGAGCAGTACTTC. Its translation is CRARGKGTVFSEQYF.

The chain joins TRBV11-2 to TRBJ1-1; no definite D call. CDR1 and CDR2 (germline): SGHAT, FQNNGV. This CDR3 has 15 amino acids. V was clipped by 8 bases and J by 1 base, with 17 bases between them. CDR3 in DNA: TGTGCCAGCCGCTCCCTCAAAGGGCGGAACACTGAAGCTTTCTTT. Protein: CASRSLKGRNTEAFF.

The J gene is TRBJ1-6, the V gene TRBV4-3; D possibly corresponds to TRBD1 (6 bases). The CDR3 loop spans 16 amino acids. In germline, CDR1 is LGHNA, CDR2 YSLEER. V was cut by 0 bases and J by 7 bases, with 13 bases left in between. The CDR3, as DNA: TGCGCCAGCAGCCAAGAACAGGGCAGAGCCAATTCACCCCTCCACTTT. The encoded protein is CASSQEQGRANSPLHF.

The J gene is TRBJ2-3, the V gene TRBV4-3; tentatively, D is TRBD1 or TRBD2 (5 bases each). The CDR3 runs 13 residues. Trimming pared 0 bases from V and 8 bases from J, leaving 9 bases between. The germline CDR1 and CDR2 sequences are LGHNA and YSLEER. CDR3 in amino acids: CASSQDGAGTQYF. The CDR3 DNA sequence: TGCGCCAGCAGCCAAGATGGGGCGGGTACGCAGTATTTT.